The rows below give T cell receptor beta chains drawn from one sample of a study of blood T cell repertoires in COVID-19. This table comes from immunoSEQ multiplex PCR, and its TCRdb copy is limited to in-frame clones, with some not included. The table shows 200,000 to 300,000 clones, with approximately 90% occurring only once. The sequencing sample was made of PBMCs or T cells enriched from blood (not recorded which). These receptors originate from a young woman who had recovered from COVID-19. The CDR3 runs from the conserved cysteine through the conserved F or W. A D gene is named only where the DNA matches it firmly. Clone size is given for some rows only: seen once, a few or many times, or a class if the clone is expanded.

D gene	clone size	V gene	J gene	CDR3 DNA	CDR3 protein
NA	NA	TRBV11-3	TRBJ2-5	TGTGCCAGCAGCAACGGTAGGACCCAGTACTTC	CASSNGRTQYF
NA	NA	TRBV5-8	TRBJ1-1	TGTGCCAGCAGCTTGGAGGGGAGGATGAACACTGAAGCTTTCTTT	CASSLEGRMNTEAFF
TRBD1	NA	TRBV7-3	TRBJ1-6	TGTGCCAGCAGCCCCGGGACAGGGGTATCACCCCTCCACTTT	CASSPGTGVSPLHF
NA	NA	TRBV28	TRBJ2-5	TGTGCCAGCAGTTACAACATTCTCTTTCAAGAGACCCAGTACTTC	CASSYNILFQETQYF
TRBD1	NA	TRBV15	TRBJ1-2	TGTGCCACCAGCAGAGGAACGACAGGGAGCTATGGCTACACCTTC	CATSRGTTGSYGYTF
NA	once	TRBV5-4	TRBJ2-3	TGTGCCAGCAGCTTGACAACGGATACGCAGTATTTT	CASSLTTDTQYF
TRBD1	few	TRBV28	TRBJ1-5	TGTGCCGGAGGGCACAGGGGGCTGTCCTTTGCGCGGGATCAGCCCCAGCATTTT	CAGGHRGLSFARDQPQHF
NA	NA	TRBV5-4	TRBJ1-1	TGTGCCAGCAGCCCGGACAAGAACACTGAAGCTTTCTTT	CASSPDKNTEAFF
TRBD2	once	TRBV4-1	TRBJ2-1	TGCGCCAGCAGCCCTAGCGGGCTCGCCTACAATGAGCAGTTCTTC	CASSPSGLAYNEQFF
TRBD1	NA	TRBV4-3	TRBJ1-6	TGCGCCAGCAGCCAAGAGGGCAGGGGGGATTCACCCCTCCACTTT	CASSQEGRGDSPLHF
NA	once	TRBV6-1	TRBJ2-7	TGTGCCAGCAGTGAAGCCGGCGAGGACGAGCAGTACTTC	CASSEAGEDEQYF
NA	once	TRBV18	TRBJ1-1	TGTGCCAGCTCACCCGGGTCTCGGAACACTGAAGCTTTCTTT	CASSPGSRNTEAFF
TRBD2	NA	TRBV7-8	TRBJ2-7	TGTGCCAGCAGCTTTGGGGCGGGAGGGCCCTACGAGCAGTACTTC	CASSFGAGGPYEQYF
NA	NA	TRBV28	TRBJ1-1	TGTGCCAGCAGTTTCAGCGGGAGGAGTGAAGCTTTCTTT	CASSFSGRSEAFF